This is a list of T cell receptor beta chains from one sample in a study of blood T cell repertoires in COVID-19. The data were produced by immunoSEQ multiplex PCR, yet TCRdb's version contains in-frame clones alone and is incomplete. This sample has 70,000 or so clones; about 86% occur once, and the top ten carry 16%. Material for sequencing was peripheral blood. Source of these receptors: a man in his forties with COVID-19, enrolled during active disease. Both conserved end residues are part of each CDR3. The D gene is left open where the match is weak. Clone size is shown for a subset of rows, as once, few, many or a class of expanded clone.

>14|TRBJ2-6|.|.|TRBV6-5
CATTRGSGANVLTF
TGTGCCACCACCCGGGGCTCTGGGGCCAACGTCCTGACTTTC
>14|TRBJ1-4|.|.|TRBV3-1/TRBV3-2
CASSQSGFNEKLFF
TGTGCCAGCAGCCAGTCGGGGTTTAATGAAAAACTGTTTTTT
>14|TRBJ1-1|TRBD1|.|TRBV5-6
CASSLGQGWTEAFF
TGTGCCAGCAGCCTCGGACAGGGGTGGACTGAAGCTTTCTTT
>14|TRBJ2-1|.|.|TRBV19
CASSTSSSYNEQFF
TGTGCCAGTAGTACCTCTAGCTCCTACAATGAGCAGTTCTTC
>15|TRBJ1-1|TRBD1|.|TRBV2
CATNLGTGEIGEAFF
TGTGCCACCAACTTAGGGACAGGGGAGATTGGTGAAGCTTTCTTT
>15|TRBJ1-3|.|.|TRBV18
CASSPSQGTGNTIYF
TGTGCCAGCTCACCCTCCCAGGGGACTGGAAACACCATATATTTT
>13|TRBJ1-1|.|.|TRBV30
CAWSGLGQSEAFF
TGTGCCTGGAGTGGCCTAGGACAGAGTGAAGCTTTCTTT
>18|TRBJ1-6|.|.|TRBV28
CASSPGGDFWGQNSPLHF
TGTGCCAGCAGCCCAGGCGGTGACTTCTGGGGACAAAATTCACCCCTCCACTTT
>19|TRBJ2-3|.|.|TRBV6-4
CASSEEGSLGVDSTDTQYF
TGTGCCAGCAGTGAGGAAGGGTCCCTGGGAGTGGACAGCACAGATACGCAGTATTTT
>14|TRBJ2-1|.|.|TRBV19
CASAGLGVGHEQFF
TGTGCCAGTGCCGGGTTAGGGGTTGGCCATGAGCAGTTCTTC
>12|TRBJ2-7|.|.|TRBV19
CASRGGDYEQYF
TGTGCCAGTAGAGGGGGGGACTACGAGCAGTACTTC
>16|TRBJ1-5|.|few|TRBV16
CASSQPLDRLSQPQHF
TGTGCCAGCAGCCAACCCTTAGACAGGCTAAGTCAGCCCCAGCATTTT
>16|TRBJ2-5|.|.|TRBV6-2/TRBV6-3
CASSYSGIGSWETQYF
TGTGCCAGCAGTTATTCGGGTATCGGTTCTTGGGAGACCCAGTACTTC
>14|TRBJ2-2|.|.|TRBV7-6
CASSSRESTGELFF
TGTGCCAGCAGCTCTCGCGAGAGCACCGGGGAGCTGTTTTTT
>13|TRBJ1-1|.|once|TRBV19
CASSTTGTLKAFF
TGTGCCAGTAGTACCACCGGGACTCTAAAAGCTTTCTTT
>14|TRBJ1-6|.|.|TRBV28
CASSFTGANSPLHF
TGTGCCAGCAGTTTTACGGGTGCGAATTCACCCCTCCACTTT
>14|TRBJ2-5|.|few|TRBV7-2
CASSSRSVRETQYF
TGTGCCAGCAGCTCCCGATCGGTGAGGGAGACCCAGTACTTC
>16|TRBJ1-2|TRBD1|.|TRBV3-1/TRBV3-2
CASSQDRDRSYYGYTF
TGTGCCAGCAGCCAAGATCGGGACAGGTCATACTATGGCTACACCTTC
>14|TRBJ1-6|.|.|TRBV7-6
CASSASGGGSPLHF
TGTGCCAGCAGCGCTAGCGGGGGTGGGTCACCCCTCCACTTT
>17|TRBJ2-2|TRBD1|.|TRBV18
CASSPPPPGQYTGELFF
TGTGCCAGCTCACCACCTCCTCCGGGACAGTACACCGGGGAGCTGTTTTTT
>14|TRBJ1-4|.|.|TRBV28
CASSLSQGVDKLFF
TGTGCCAGCAGTTTATCACAGGGAGTTGACAAACTGTTTTTT
>12|TRBJ1-2|.|.|TRBV12-2
CASRDQGVPCPF
TGTGCAAGTCGCGACCAGGGGGTCCCTTGTCCCTTC
>17|TRBJ2-6|TRBD2|.|TRBV9
CASSVGLAAPGANVLTF
TGTGCCAGCAGCGTAGGACTAGCGGCCCCTGGGGCCAACGTCCTGACTTTC
>13|TRBJ2-2|.|.|TRBV14
CASSPLVPGELFF
TGTGCCAGCAGCCCACTAGTCCCCGGGGAGCTGTTTTTT
>16|TRBJ2-3|.|.|TRBV19
CASSLRRTASTDTQYF
TGTGCCAGTAGCCTTAGAAGGACAGCTAGCACAGATACGCAGTATTTT
>16|TRBJ2-7|TRBD1|.|TRBV5-1
CASSVTGNVQVYEQYF
TGCGCCAGCAGCGTGACAGGGAATGTACAGGTCTACGAGCAGTACTTC
>15|TRBJ1-2|TRBD1|.|TRBV7-8
CASSLGGTGNYGYTF
TGTGCCAGCAGCTTAGGCGGGACAGGAAACTATGGCTACACCTTC
>12|TRBJ1-4|.|.|TRBV7-9
CASSSPVVKLFF
TGTGCCAGCAGCTCCCCGGTAGTGAAACTGTTTTTT
>15|TRBJ1-1|.|.|TRBV5-1
CASSSWTAPNTEAFF
TGCGCCAGCAGCTCCTGGACAGCACCGAACACTGAAGCTTTCTTT
>13|TRBJ1-1|TRBD1|.|TRBV7-2
CASSSQGGTEAFF
TGTGCCAGCAGCTCCCAGGGGGGCACTGAAGCTTTCTTT
>15|TRBJ2-7|TRBD1|.|TRBV7-2
CASSLWDSSIYEQYF
TGTGCCAGCAGCTTATGGGACAGTTCCATCTACGAGCAGTACTTC